This is a list of T cell receptor beta chains from one sample in a study of CD8+ T cells in alopecia areata. TCRdb's copy holds only in-frame clones and misses some; the assay was immunoSEQ multiplex PCR. The sample consists of under 20,000 clones, 59% of them appearing once. The sample here was skin, taken at week 4, from a patient treated with tofacitinib. These receptors came from a human donor with alopecia areata. Each CDR3 is given with its conserved first and last residue. The order of the fields is clone size, J gene, V gene, D gene, CDR3 protein, CDR3 DNA. A D gene is named only where the DNA matches it firmly. A row's size may be missing; if present it is once, few, many or a size class.

>few|TRBJ2-5|TRBV9|.
CASSVDVAVRTQYF
TGTGCCAGCAGCGTAGACGTAGCAGTGAGGACCCAGTACTTC
>few|TRBJ2-7|TRBV7-2|.
CASSSPLPGLGLGEQYF
TGTGCCAGCAGCTCCCCCCTACCCGGCTTGGGCTTGGGCGAGCAGTACTTC
>.|TRBJ1-2|TRBV7-2|.
CASSLGTRTYGYTF
TGTGCCAGCAGCTTGGGGACAAGGACCTATGGCTACACCTTC
>few|TRBJ2-7|TRBV28|TRBD2
CASSFQSGGNEQYF
TGTGCCAGCAGTTTCCAGTCGGGAGGGAACGAGCAGTACTTC
>.|TRBJ2-3|TRBV27|TRBD2
CASSGGFITDTQYF
TGTGCCAGTAGCGGGGGATTCATCACAGATACGCAGTATTTT
>.|TRBJ2-3|TRBV15|.
CATSRPPSTVGTDTQYF
TGTGCCACCAGCCGCCCACCTAGTACGGTAGGCACAGATACGCAGTATTTT
>.|TRBJ1-6|TRBV19|.
CASSGTGNSPLHF
TGTGCCAGTTCCGGGACGGGGAATTCACCCCTCCACTTT
>.|TRBJ2-5|TRBV5-4|TRBD2
CASTGTSGETQYF
TGTGCCAGCACAGGGACTAGCGGGGAGACCCAGTACTTC
>.|TRBJ1-4|TRBV2|TRBD1
CASSSGRTGPNEKLFF
TGTGCCAGCAGTAGCGGTCGGACAGGCCCTAATGAAAAACTGTTTTTT
>.|TRBJ2-2|TRBV7-3|.
CASSSRPDRTGELFF
TGTGCCAGCAGCTCCCGGCCCGATCGCACCGGGGAGCTGTTTTTT
>.|TRBJ1-2|TRBV11-2|.
CASSLESQGTLTF
TGTGCCAGCAGCTTAGAATCCCAGGGGACCCTCACCTTC
>medium-sized|TRBJ2-3|TRBV10-3|TRBD2
CAISESAGGMTDTQYF
TGTGCCATCAGTGAGTCGGCGGGGGGGATGACAGATACGCAGTATTTT